The clone carrying this TCR beta chain was seen only a few times. Its antigen remains unidentified. CDR1 is LNHDA and CDR2 is SQIVND in the germline V gene (reference sequence). V gave up 3 bases and J gave up 3 bases, with 12 bases separating them. The CDR3 runs to 14 residues. This entry belongs to a study of beta chain features in type 1 diabetes. General observations from the study: Patients with Type 1 diabetes showed moderately but significantly shorter TCRB CDR3s in all four CD4+ subsets.

All of the isolated RNA was reverse transcribed, so expressed TCRB transcripts were sequenced. Using immunoSEQ multiplex PCR, the repertoire was profiled, and TCRdb retains in-frame clones only, with some absent. The sample contains approximately 730,000 clones, under 15% of which appear only once. Sequencing was carried out using naive CD4+ T cells from blood. This sequence was found in a man between 18 and 29 years old with type 1 diabetes. The rearrangement links TRBV19 to TRBJ2-7; tentatively, D is TRBD2 (6 bases). CDR3 residues: CASSMDYLGYEQYF. The CDR3 DNA reads TGTGCCAGTAGTATGGACTACCTTGGCTACGAGCAGTACTTC. Together with reference TRBV19 and TRBJ2-7, the CDR3 gives the full variable domain: DGGITQSPKYLFRKEGQNVTLSCEQNLNHDAMYWYRQDPGQGLRLIYYSQIVNDFQKGDIAEGYSVSREKKESFPLTVTSAQKNPTAFYLCASSMDYLGYEQYFGPGTRLTVT.